The rows below give T cell receptor beta chains drawn from one sample of a study of response to subunit inactivated influenza vaccine. TCRdb used MiXCR to reprocess the RT-PCR reads, holding one entry per CDR3 protein. The table records about 520,000 distinct CDR3 sequences, approximately 7.7% of them present only once. The sample was PBMCs from blood, taken 23 months after vaccination. These receptor sequences come from a man between 45 and 75 years old who received an inactivated influenza vaccine. The CDR3 runs from the conserved cysteine through the conserved F or W. D genes are given only for firm matches. Rows may omit the clone size; those that give it use once, few, many or a size class.

D	size	J	V	DNA	CDR3
TRBD1	many	TRBJ1-2	TRBV27	TGTGCCAGCAGTTGGGACAGGGTCGGTTATGGCTACACCTTC	CASSWDRVGYGYTF
NA	NA	TRBJ2-3	TRBV10-3	TGTGCCATCAGTAATCCCGGGACGGGCGGAGATACGCAGTATTTT	CAISNPGTGGDTQYF
TRBD1	few	TRBJ2-7	TRBV29-1	TGCAGCGTTGACGGGGACAGAGACTACGAGCAGTACTTC	CSVDGDRDYEQYF
TRBD2	many	TRBJ2-2	TRBV9	TGTGCCAGCAGCGTAGCTAGCGGGGGTTACACCGGGGAGCTGTTTTTT	CASSVASGGYTGELFF
NA	few	TRBJ2-1	TRBV7-2	TGTGCCAGCAGGCCTCAGTATTCGATCACCTACAATGAGCAGTTCTTC	CASRPQYSITYNEQFF
NA	many	TRBJ2-1	TRBV12-3/TRBV12-4	TGTGCCAGCAGCCCTAGGGAGCGGCAAAAATCAGAGCAGTTCTTC	CASSPRERQKSEQFF
NA	many	TRBJ2-1	TRBV3-1	TGTGCCAGCAGCCAACGGAGTAGAATCGATGAGCAGTTCTTC	CASSQRSRIDEQFF
NA	few	TRBJ2-1	TRBV7-2	TGTGCCAGCAGCTCCATTTACAATGAGCAGTTCTTC	CASSSIYNEQFF
TRBD1	few	TRBJ2-7	TRBV29-1	TGCAGCGTTCAAGGGGGGACAGGCCCCTACGAGCAGTACTTC	CSVQGGTGPYEQYF
TRBD1	many	TRBJ1-1	TRBV19	TGTGCCAGTAGTATTGCACAGGGGGTGTGGAACACTGAAGCTTTCTTT	CASSIAQGVWNTEAFF
NA	few	TRBJ1-1	TRBV20-1	TGCAGTGCTAGAATAGCTCGGCTAACTGAAGCTTTCTTT	CSARIARLTEAFF
NA	many	TRBJ2-2	TRBV4-3	TGCGCCAGCAGCCAAGTTCGGGCTACGAACACCGGGGAGCTGTTTTTT	CASSQVRATNTGELFF
NA	few	TRBJ1-2	TRBV20-1	TGCAGCCTTGTGGATGGGCACTACTATGGCTACACCTTC	CSLVDGHYYGYTF
TRBD2	NA	TRBJ2-1	TRBV11-2	TGTGCCAGCAGCTTAGTAGCGGGAGGGCACTACAATGAGCAGTTCTTC	CASSLVAGGHYNEQFF
NA	NA	TRBJ2-5	TRBV20-1	TGCAGTGCTAGAGATCGCCTGGGACGAGAGACCCAGTACTTC	CSARDRLGRETQYF
NA	many	TRBJ1-2	TRBV12-3/TRBV12-4	TGTGCCAGCAGTAGGTTGGAGGGGCGCGGCTACACCTTC	CASSRLEGRGYTF
NA	many	TRBJ1-2	TRBV4-1	TGCGCCAGCAGCGACCCCGGACTTCCAGGCTACACCTTC	CASSDPGLPGYTF
NA	many	TRBJ2-4	TRBV7-2	TGTGCCAGCAGCTCCCCCAAGGGGATCCTAGCCAAAAACATTCAGTACTTC	CASSSPKGILAKNIQYF
TRBD2	NA	TRBJ2-1	TRBV5-1	TGCGCCAGCAGCGGCCTAGCGGGGGCACACTATGAGCAGTTCTTC	CASSGLAGAHYEQFF
NA	many	TRBJ2-7	TRBV12-3/TRBV12-4	TGTGCCAGCAGTTCGGACATTCATGAGCAGTACTTC	CASSSDIHEQYF
NA	many	TRBJ2-5	TRBV9	TGTGCCAGCAGCGTTTCCCCGGGGCAAGAGACCCAGTACTTC	CASSVSPGQETQYF
NA	few	TRBJ1-6	TRBV20-1	TGCAGTGCTCCCATGGCAGGGGTAAACGCCTATAATTCACCCCTCCACTTT	CSAPMAGVNAYNSPLHF
TRBD1	NA	TRBJ1-2	TRBV2	TGTGCCAGCAAGGACAGGGGAGGGGGTAACTATGGCTACACCTTC	CASKDRGGGNYGYTF
NA	few	TRBJ1-2	TRBV4-2	TGTGCCAGCAGCCAAGAAAGGGCAGGGAGGGGCTACACCTTC	CASSQERAGRGYTF
NA	few	TRBJ1-2	TRBV5-8	TGTGCCAGCAGCTTGGTACAGGGTAAAACGACAAGCTATGGCTACACCTTC	CASSLVQGKTTSYGYTF